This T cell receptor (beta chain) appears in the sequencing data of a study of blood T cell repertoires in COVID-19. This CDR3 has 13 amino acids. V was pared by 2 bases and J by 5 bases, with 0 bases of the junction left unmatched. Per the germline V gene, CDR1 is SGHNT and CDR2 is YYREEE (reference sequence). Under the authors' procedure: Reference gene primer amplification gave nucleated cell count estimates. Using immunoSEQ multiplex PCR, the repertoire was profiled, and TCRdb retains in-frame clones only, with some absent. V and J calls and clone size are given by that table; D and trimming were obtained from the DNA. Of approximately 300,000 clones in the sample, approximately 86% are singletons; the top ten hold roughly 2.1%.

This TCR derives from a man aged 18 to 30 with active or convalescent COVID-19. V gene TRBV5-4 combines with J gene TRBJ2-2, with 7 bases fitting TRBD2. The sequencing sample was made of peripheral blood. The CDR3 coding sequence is TGTGCCAGCAGCTTAGCGGGGACCGGGGAGCTGTTTTTT. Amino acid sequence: CASSLAGTGELFF.